One and the same sample provided the 18 T cell receptor beta chains below, sequenced in a study of T cell changes during pregnancy in multiple sclerosis. TCRdb's copy holds only in-frame clones and misses some; the assay was immunoSEQ multiplex PCR. The data contain about 68,000 clones, just over 90% of them seen just once; the ten biggest clones take up roughly 1.3%. The sample in question was peripheral blood, obtained in the second trimester of pregnancy. The receptors shown here come from a female donor in good health, enrolled as a control in a pregnancy study.

The V gene is TRBV7-2, the J gene TRBJ1-4; 7 bases agree with TRBD1. Germline CDR1 reads SGHTA; CDR2 reads FQGNSA. The CDR3 runs 14 residues. V shed 3 bases, J shed 4 bases, and the junction held 2 bases outside the gene matches. The CDR3 sequence: CASSFQGGNEKLFF. The CDR3, as DNA: TGTGCCAGCAGCTTCCAGGGGGGTAATGAAAAACTGTTTTTT. Looking up the rest from reference TRBV7-2 and TRBJ1-4 gives the full variable domain: GAGVSQSPSNKVTEKGKDVELRCDPISGHTALYWYRQSLGQGLEFLIYFQGNSAPDKSGLPSDRFSAERTGGSVSTLTIQRTQQEDSAVYLCASSFQGGNEKLFFGSGTQLSVL.

This clone appeared a single time. The chain has TRBV12-5 and TRBJ2-3, with 7 bases matching TRBD1. Germline V gene data show CDR1 as LGHNT and CDR2 as FRNRAP. CDR3 length: 16 amino acids. V shed 7 bases, J shed 2 bases, and the junction held 12 bases outside the gene matches. CDR3 coding DNA: TGTGCTAGTGCCCCGGTAGGGGGCTACTTCACAGATACGCAGTATTTT. This encodes CASAPVGGYFTDTQYF.

The chain joins TRBV28 to TRBJ1-1; unclear D gene. The CDR3 runs 13 residues. Germline CDR1 reads MDHEN; CDR2 reads SYDVKM. The V end was cut by 2 bases, the J end by 1 base, with 5 bases between. The DNA of the CDR3 is TGTGCCAGCAGTTTAGGCAGGAACACTGAAGCTTTCTTT. It is translated as CASSLGRNTEAFF.

The chain couples TRBV19 to TRBJ2-1, with a weak D call TRBD2 (6 bases). V dropped 3 bases and J dropped 8 bases, with 14 bases sitting between them. The CDR3 length is 14 residues. The germline V gene has CDR1 LNHDA and CDR2 SQIVND (reference sequence). CDR3 sequence: CASSIPGASDEQFF. The CDR3 region has the DNA TGTGCCAGTAGTATTCCGGGAGCGTCGGATGAGCAGTTCTTC.

V and J are TRBV2 and TRBJ1-1, with 7 positions matching TRBD1. The germline gives CDR1 SNHLY, CDR2 FYNNEI. Germline trimming cut 6 bases from V and 2 bases from J; bases unmatched to any gene: 9. The CDR3 has 15 amino acids. The CDR3 region has the DNA TGTGCCAGCAGGGACAGGACAGAAAGAAACACTGAAGCTTTCTTT. Its translation: CASRDRTERNTEAFF.

Regarding this clone: Other DNA sequences in this sample translate to the same CDR3. The CDR3 loop reads CASSLGQGAYEQYF. CDR3 sequence (DNA): TGCGCCAGCAGCTTGGGACAGGGGGCCTACGAGCAGTACTTC. V gene TRBV5-1 combines with J gene TRBJ2-7; TRBD1 aligns across 9 bases. CDR1 and CDR2 from the germline V gene are SGHRS and YFSETQ. After removal of 0 bases from V and 2 bases from J, the junction contained 0 bases not matched to a gene. The CDR3 is 14 amino acids.

The CDR3 region is CASSPTGSGTNQPQHF. CDR3 bases: TGTGCCAGCTCACCCACAGGGAGCGGGACCAATCAGCCCCAGCATTTT. V gene TRBV18 combines with J gene TRBJ1-5; D is possibly TRBD1 (6 bases). This CDR3 is built from 16 residues. Between the trimmed V and J ends, which lost 3 bases and 3 bases, there was a span of 15 bases. Germline V gives CDR1 KGHSH, CDR2 LQKENI.

The chain recombines TRBV28 with TRBJ2-1; possible D gene TRBD2, 6 bases. Per the germline V gene, CDR1 is MDHEN and CDR2 is SYDVKM. The CDR3 contains 14 residues. V gave up 5 bases and J gave up 6 bases, with 14 bases separating them. Here the CDR3 reads CASSILGGLNEQFF. CDR3 sequence (DNA): TGTGCCAGCAGTATACTAGGAGGGCTCAATGAGCAGTTCTTC.

A note on this clone: The junction departs from the called germline gene at one end, perhaps through a read error. The chain combines TRBV27 with TRBJ2-7; a possible D gene is TRBD2 (6 bases). CDR1 is MNHEY, CDR2 SMNVEV, per germline (reference sequence). CDR3 length equals 14 residues. CDR3 sequence reads: CASTLRAGIYEQYF. In DNA form, the CDR3 reads TGTGCCAGCACTTTAAGGGCGGGGATCTACGAGCAGTACTTC.

The chain has TRBV28 and TRBJ1-1, with 11 bases that match TRBD1. Germline CDR1 MDHEN, CDR2 SYDVKM. The CDR3 is 14 residues long. The V segment lost 3 bases and the J segment 4 bases; nucleotides outside the gene matches: 1. In DNA form, the CDR3 reads TGTGCCAGCAGTTTTGGGACAGGGGGCACTGAAGCTTTCTTT. Translation: CASSFGTGGTEAFF.

The chain has TRBV11-2 and TRBJ2-1, with TRBD2 matching 11 bases. Germline CDR1 SGHAT, CDR2 FQNNGV. V lost 2 bases to trimming and J lost 8 bases; unmatched junction nucleotides: 2. The length of the CDR3 is 14 residues. The CDR3 reads CASSLLAGGHEQFF. DNA of the CDR3: TGTGCCAGCAGCTTACTAGCGGGAGGTCATGAGCAGTTCTTC. Looking up the rest from reference TRBV11-2 and TRBJ2-1 gives the full variable domain: EAGVAQSPRYKIIEKRQSVAFWCNPISGHATLYWYQQILGQGPKLLIQFQNNGVVDDSQLPKDRFSAERLKGVDSTLKIQPAKLEDSAVYLCASSLLAGGHEQFFGPGTRLTVL.

This chain connects TRBV2 to TRBJ2-1, with 10 nucleotides matching TRBD2. Germline loops: CDR1 SNHLY, CDR2 FYNNEI. This CDR3 spans 14 amino acids. Trimming cost V 4 bases and J 14 bases; bases outside gene matches: 11. CDR3 residues: CASSVDRTSGLEFF. CDR3 sequence (DNA): TGTGCCAGCAGTGTTGACCGGACTAGCGGTCTAGAGTTCTTC.

The V and J genes are TRBV19 and TRBJ2-1; 7 bases line up with TRBD1. Unmatched junction bases numbered 8, after V lost 5 bases and J lost 7 bases. CDR3 length: 14 residues. CDR1 and CDR2 from the germline V gene are LNHDA and SQIVND (reference sequence). The CDR3 loop is CASSPNRGSNEQFF. The CDR3 nucleotides read TGTGCCAGTAGTCCTAACAGGGGATCGAATGAGCAGTTCTTC.

The chain employs TRBV6-4 and TRBJ2-1; TRBD2 matches 10 bases. This CDR3 region has 14 residues. Trimming took 5 bases from V and 8 from J; bases not matched to a gene: 6. CDR1 is MRHNA and CDR2 is SNTAGT in the germline V gene. CDR3 sequence (DNA): TGTGCCAGCAGTCCGGCTAGCGGGAGCCATGAGCAGTTCTTC. The encoded protein is CASSPASGSHEQFF.

The rearrangement uses TRBV4-3 and TRBJ2-5; weak D call: TRBD1 (6 bases). Trimming pared 1 base from V and 3 bases from J, leaving 12 bases between. CDR1 LGHNA and CDR2 YSLEER come from the germline V gene. The CDR3 has 15 amino acids. The CDR3 here is CASSQAVGGEETQYF. In DNA, the CDR3 is TGCGCCAGCAGCCAAGCGGTAGGGGGAGAAGAGACCCAGTACTTC.

The chain joins TRBV28 to TRBJ1-4, with 8 bases aligning to TRBD1. Germline-derived CDR1 and CDR2 are MDHEN and SYDVKM. This CDR3 region has 16 residues. J gave up 7 bases and V 8 bases, and 15 bases lay outside the gene matches. This CDR3 is CASGRGLGQDFEKLFF. In DNA, the CDR3 is TGTGCCAGCGGAAGAGGGTTGGGACAGGACTTTGAAAAACTGTTTTTT.

The rearrangement links TRBV7-9 to TRBJ2-5; tentatively, D is TRBD1 (6 bases). The CDR3 is 16 residues long. The V gene's germline CDR1 is SEHNR and CDR2 FQNEAQ (reference sequence). The V end lost 4 bases, the J end lost 1 base, and 16 bases lay between the germline ends. CDR3 nucleotide sequence: TGTGCCAGCAGCTCCGGACAGCCTGGGTCCCAAGAGACCCAGTACTTC. Its protein product is CASSSGQPGSQETQYF. Using reference TRBV7-9 and TRBJ2-5 for the parts outside the CDR3, the full variable domain is DTGVSQNPRHKITKRGQNVTFRCDPISEHNRLYWYRQTLGQGPEFLTYFQNEAQLEKSRLLSDRFSAERPKGSFSTLEIQRTEQGDSAMYLCASSSGQPGSQETQYFGPGTRLLVL.

J is TRBJ2-7 and V is TRBV13, with 9 bases identical to TRBD2. Losses at the gene ends were 4 bases for V and 1 base for J; bases not matched to a gene: 8. The germline V gene encodes CDR1 PRHDT and CDR2 FYEKMQ (reference sequence). The length of the CDR3 is 16 residues. The CDR3 is CASSWGGRGASYEQYF. Here the CDR3 DNA reads TGTGCCAGCAGCTGGGGCGGGAGGGGAGCATCCTACGAGCAGTACTTC.